The present entry profiles one T cell receptor (beta chain) with its context. Antigen unknown. Generated by immunoSEQ multiplex PCR, the TCRdb table keeps only in-frame clones and is missing some. The sample lists about 140,000 clones; around 89% were seen once. The sample belongs to a study of T cell responses to AZD1222 COVID-19 vaccine. The study's findings and limits: Following two doses of AZD1222, Spike-specific TCR breadth and depth rose. A reported finding is that nearly half of spike-specific TCRs target unmutated variant regions.

Per germline, CDR1 WSHSY and CDR2 SAAADI. CDR3 length equals 12 residues. V was clipped by 5 bases and J by 8 bases, with 9 bases between them. The sequencing used peripheral blood, collected on day 0 of AZD1222 vaccination. This rearrangement joins TRBV10-2 to TRBJ1-4; no clear D gene. The sequence derives from an adult in good health. CDR3 nucleotide sequence: TGCGCCAGCAGTAGAACGGGCGAAAAACTGTTTTTT. This codes for CASSRTGEKLFF.